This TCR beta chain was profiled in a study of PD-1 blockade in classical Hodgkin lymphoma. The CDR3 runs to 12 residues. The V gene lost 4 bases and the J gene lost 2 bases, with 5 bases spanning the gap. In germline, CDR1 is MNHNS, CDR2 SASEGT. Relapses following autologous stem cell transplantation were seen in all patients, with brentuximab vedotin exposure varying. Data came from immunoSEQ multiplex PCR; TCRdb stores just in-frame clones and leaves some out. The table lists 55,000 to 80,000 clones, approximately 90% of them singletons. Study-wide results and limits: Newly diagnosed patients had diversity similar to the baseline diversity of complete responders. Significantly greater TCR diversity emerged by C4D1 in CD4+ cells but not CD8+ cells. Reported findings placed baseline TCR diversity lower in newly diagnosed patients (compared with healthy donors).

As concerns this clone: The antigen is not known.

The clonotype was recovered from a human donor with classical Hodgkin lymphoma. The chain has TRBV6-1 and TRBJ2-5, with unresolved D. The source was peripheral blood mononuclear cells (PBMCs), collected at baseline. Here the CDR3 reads CASSVLQETQYF. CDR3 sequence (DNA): TGTGCCAGCAGTGTATTACAAGAGACCCAGTACTTC.